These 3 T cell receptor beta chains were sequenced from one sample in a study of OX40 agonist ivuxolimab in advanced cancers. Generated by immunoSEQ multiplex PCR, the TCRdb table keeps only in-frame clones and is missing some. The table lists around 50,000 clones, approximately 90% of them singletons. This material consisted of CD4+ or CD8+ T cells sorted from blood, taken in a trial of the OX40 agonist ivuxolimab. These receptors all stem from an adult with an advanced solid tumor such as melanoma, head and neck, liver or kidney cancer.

CDR3 in amino acids: CASSPTEEETQYF. CDR3 bases: TGTGCCAGCAGCCCGACGGAGGAAGAGACCCAGTACTTC. The chain recombines TRBV5-4 with TRBJ2-5, with D possibly TRBD2 on 5 matching bases. Trimming took off 4 bases at V and 3 bases at J, with 10 bases between the two ends. The CDR3 covers 13 residues. Germline-derived CDR1 and CDR2 are SGHNT and YYREEE (reference sequence).

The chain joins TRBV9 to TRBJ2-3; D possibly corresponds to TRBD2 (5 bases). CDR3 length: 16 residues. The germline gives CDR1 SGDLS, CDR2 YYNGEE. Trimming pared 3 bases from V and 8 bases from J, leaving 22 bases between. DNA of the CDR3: TGTGCCAGCAGCGCAGATAGGACTCGACCGGAAGGTACGCAGTATTTT. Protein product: CASSADRTRPEGTQYF.

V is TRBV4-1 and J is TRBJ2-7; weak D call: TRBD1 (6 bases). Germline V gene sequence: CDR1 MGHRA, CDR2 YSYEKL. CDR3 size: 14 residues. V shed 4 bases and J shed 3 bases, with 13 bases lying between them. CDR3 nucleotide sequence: TGCGCCAGCAGCCCACAGGGATTCGGCTACGAGCAGTACTTC. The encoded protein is CASSPQGFGYEQYF.